The source of this T cell receptor (beta chain) is a study of control samples from healthy donors and cancer patients. The germline V gene has CDR1 KGHDR and CDR2 SFDVKD. After removal of 9 bases from V and 6 bases from J, the junction contained 10 bases not matched to a gene. The CDR3 sequence is 15 residues long. The data were produced by immunoSEQ multiplex PCR, yet TCRdb's version contains in-frame clones alone and is incomplete. The sample includes about 84,000 clones, 91% of them seen just once. The TCR sequence derives from a man younger than 40 in good health. The sample comprised blood. This chain uses TRBV24-1 with TRBJ2-1; 10 bases align to TRBD2. CDR3 sequence reads: CATAESGRVTNEQFF. DNA of the CDR3: TGTGCCACCGCAGAGAGCGGGAGGGTAACCAATGAGCAGTTCTTC.